These 28 T cell receptor beta chains originate from one sample sequenced in a study of spatial heterogeneity in lung cancer. Each CDR3 protein gets one entry after TCRdb re-called the 5' RACE reads with MiXCR. The sample includes approximately 41,000 distinct CDR3 sequences, more than 9% seen only once; the top ten take 17%. As to time point: blood at routine non-recurrence follow-up after resection. The sample in question was PBMCs, obtained at follow-up. These receptors were collected from a female donor with early-stage non-small cell lung cancer.

This clonotype appeared a few times. V usage is TRBV15 and J usage is TRBJ1-5; D gene unclear. V gave up 0 bases and J gave up 3 bases, with 9 bases separating them. The CDR3 consists of 15 residues. The germline V gene encodes CDR1 LNHNV and CDR2 YYDKDF (reference sequence). CDR3 coding DNA: TGTGCCACCAGCAGAGACCCGGGAATCAATCAGCCCCAGCATTTT. Amino acids: CATSRDPGINQPQHF.

The chain employs TRBV20-1 and TRBJ2-3; 9 positions agree with TRBD2. The CDR3 length is 15 residues. Germline trimming cut 4 bases from V and 6 bases from J; bases unmatched to any gene: 11. CDR1 is DFQATT and CDR2 is SNEGSKA in the germline V gene (reference sequence). The CDR3 bases are TGCAGTGCTAACCGCGGGAGGGGTAGGGCGGATACGCAGTATTTT. Its translation: CSANRGRGRADTQYF.

This clonotype was counted only a few times. The chain combines TRBV23-1 with TRBJ2-5, with D maybe TRBD1 (5 bases). TRBV23-1 is an ORF, with its function uncertain. Trimming cost V 2 bases and J 4 bases, with 14 bases left between them. CDR3 length: 15 amino acids. The CDR3, as DNA: TGCGCCAGCAGTCAACCGGACATTCCGCGAGAGACCCAGTACTTC. Its protein product is CASSQPDIPRETQYF.

This clonotype was seen ten or more times. The V call is TRBV7-6, the J call TRBJ1-4; D call uncertain. The germline gives CDR1 SGHVS, CDR2 FNYEAQ. Trimming shortened V by 5 bases and J by 0 bases, and 16 bases separated the two germline ends. This CDR3 has 17 residues. The CDR3 loop reads CASSPMTAGATNEKLFF. The CDR3 nucleotides are TGTGCCAGCAGCCCTATGACCGCGGGTGCAACTAATGAAAAACTGTTTTTT. The entire variable domain, with the rest obtained from reference TRBV7-6 and TRBJ1-4, is as follows: GAGVSQSPRYKVTKRGQDVALRCDPISGHVSLYWYRQALGQGPEFLTYFNYEAQQDKSGLPNDRFSAERPEGSISTLTIQRTEQRDSAMYRCASSPMTAGATNEKLFFGSGTQLSVL.

The CDR3 sequence: CASSSGRVPGAGELFF. The CDR3 coding sequence is TGTGCCAGCAGCTCCGGCCGGGTCCCTGGGGCCGGGGAGCTGTTTTTT. The chain combines TRBV7-8 with TRBJ2-2, with no clear D. The CDR3 consists of 16 residues. V dropped 4 bases and J dropped 6 bases, with 18 bases sitting between them. From germline, CDR1 is SGHVS and CDR2 FQNEAQ.

This chain's CDR3 is CASSVGGSDTQYF. CDR3 in DNA: TGTGCCAGCAGCGTAGGAGGGTCGGATACGCAGTATTTT. This chain links TRBV11-2 with TRBJ2-3, with a tentative D call TRBD2 (6 bases). V was shortened by 5 bases and J by 6 bases, with 12 bases between the two germline ends. The germline V gene has CDR1 SGHAT and CDR2 FQNNGV. The CDR3 has 13 amino acids.

Within the sample, this clonotype is medium-sized. The chain uses TRBV2 and TRBJ1-5; D is unresolved. The germline gives CDR1 SNHLY, CDR2 FYNNEI. The V end lost 5 bases, the J end lost 4 bases, and 9 bases lay between the germline ends. This CDR3 spans 13 amino acids. The DNA for the CDR3 is TGTGCCAGCAGTAACTGGGCAAATCAGCCCCAGCATTTT. Encoded protein: CASSNWANQPQHF.

This clonotype occurred many times. This sequence joins TRBV3-1 and TRBJ2-5, with D possibly being TRBD1 or TRBD2 (5 bases each). There are 15 residues in the CDR3. Per germline, CDR1 LGHDT and CDR2 YNNKEL (reference sequence). Trimming cost V 3 bases and J 3 bases, with 14 bases left between them. CDR3 bases: TGTGCCAGCAGCCACCCTGGGGCACTAGAAGAGACCCAGTACTTC. Translation: CASSHPGALEETQYF.

The chain combines TRBV7-8 with TRBJ2-5; D not certain. Germline CDR1 reads SGHVS; CDR2 reads FQNEAQ. The CDR3 length is 14 residues. Trimming took 1 base from V and 5 from J, leaving 11 bases between them. CDR3 coding DNA: TGTGCCAGCAGCTTAGGGTCCACCGGGGAGACCCAGTACTTC. This translates into CASSLGSTGETQYF.

This clonotype was counted many times. J is TRBJ1-2 and V is TRBV7-9; D possibly corresponds to TRBD1 (6 bases). This CDR3 is 15 amino acids long. With 3 bases removed from V and 0 bases from J, the gap between germline ends came to 11 bases. Germline V gene data show CDR1 as SEHNR and CDR2 as FQNEAQ (reference sequence). CDR3 bases: TGTGCCAGCAGCTTCCAGGGGAAAGCTAACTATGGCTACACCTTC. Amino acid sequence: CASSFQGKANYGYTF.

The sample holds many counts of this clonotype. The chain joins TRBV28 to TRBJ1-2, with 7 nucleotides matching TRBD1. The CDR3 has 15 amino acids. The germline CDR1 and CDR2 sequences are MDHEN and SYDVKM. With V trimmed by 5 bases and J by 3 bases, 9 bases remained unmatched. CDR3 residues: CASSPVDRAYYGYTF. CDR3 nucleotides: TGTGCCAGCAGTCCCGTTGACAGGGCCTACTATGGCTACACCTTC.

This clonotype was counted between two and nine times. This chain connects TRBV21-1 to TRBJ1-6; the D segment call TRBD1 is taken from the table without a DNA check. TRBV21-1 is given as a pseudogene. This CDR3 is built from 16 residues. CDR3 nucleotide sequence: TGTGCCAGCAGCAGCGGGGCAGGACAGCATAATTCACCCCTCCACTTT. It yields the protein CASSSGAGQHNSPLHF.

This clonotype was observed once. The chain carries TRBV5-1 and TRBJ1-2; TRBD1 matches at 10 bases. The CDR3 is 16 amino acids. The trim removed 4 bases at V and 0 bases at J, leaving 6 bases unmatched. Germline loops: CDR1 SGHRS, CDR2 YFSETQ. The CDR3 region has the DNA TGCGCCAGCAGCCTGGGACAGGGGATAGCTAACTATGGCTACACCTTC. It encodes CASSLGQGIANYGYTF.

This clonotype showed up just a few times. The V call is TRBV12-3 or TRBV12-4, the J call TRBJ2-3; weak D call: TRBD2 (6 bases). V was pared by 5 bases and J by 4 bases, with 13 bases between. The CDR3 runs 14 residues. CDR3 sequence reads: CASSLNGEADTQYF. In DNA form, the CDR3 reads TGTGCCAGCAGTCTCAACGGGGAGGCAGATACGCAGTATTTT.

This chain links TRBV14 with TRBJ2-1; 10 positions match TRBD2. In germline, CDR1 is SGHDN, CDR2 FVKESK. This CDR3 is built from 15 residues. V lost 4 bases and J lost 5; bases outside the gene matches: 5. The CDR3 loop is CASSLGGLANNEQFF. CDR3 bases: TGTGCCAGCAGCCTAGGGGGACTAGCGAACAATGAGCAGTTCTTC. Together with reference TRBV14 and TRBJ2-1, the CDR3 gives the full variable domain: EAGVTQFPSHSVIEKGQTVTLRCDPISGHDNLYWYRRVMGKEIKFLLHFVKESKQDESGMPNNRFLAERTGGTYSTLKVQPAELEDSGVYFCASSLGGLANNEQFFGPGTRLTVL.

This clonotype has a handful of counts. The gene calls are TRBV19 and TRBJ1-3; D gene ambiguous. This CDR3 comprises 14 residues. Per germline, CDR1 LNHDA and CDR2 SQIVND (reference sequence). Trimming stripped 5 bases from V and 3 bases from J, with 11 bases between. CDR3 sequence (DNA): TGTGCCAGTAGTGTTCGGGGTTATGGAAACACCATATATTTT. Translated: CASSVRGYGNTIYF.

This clonotype came up a few times. At one end the junction does not follow the germline gene, possibly because of a read error. V gene TRBV11-2 combines with J gene TRBJ2-1; tentative D call: TRBD2 (7 bases). Germline values: CDR1 SGHAT, CDR2 FQNNGV. The CDR3 sequence is 15 residues long. The CDR3 bases are TGTGTCAGCAGCCTAGGCGGGGGCCTTGGGAATGAGCAGTTCTTC. Translating gives CVSSLGGGLGNEQFF.

This chain joins TRBV6-6 and TRBJ1-3; D remains unclear. Germline values: CDR1 MNHNY, CDR2 SVGAGI (reference sequence). The V gene lost 0 bases and the J gene lost 7 bases, with 10 bases spanning the gap. This CDR3 is 14 amino acids long. This CDR3 reads CASSYSSDSNTIYF. DNA for the CDR3: TGTGCCAGCAGTTACTCTTCGGACTCGAACACCATATATTTT.

This clonotype was seen at least ten times. The chain couples TRBV11-2 to TRBJ1-1; D not certain. The V end was cut by 1 base, the J end by 1 base, with 7 bases between. Germline-derived CDR1 and CDR2 are SGHAT and FQNNGV. This CDR3 is 14 amino acids long. CDR3 sequence reads: CASSLGGSNTEAFF. As DNA, the CDR3 is TGTGCCAGCAGCTTAGGAGGCTCGAACACTGAAGCTTTCTTT. The full variable domain, with the rest looked up from reference TRBV11-2 and TRBJ1-1, is EAGVAQSPRYKIIEKRQSVAFWCNPISGHATLYWYQQILGQGPKLLIQFQNNGVVDDSQLPKDRFSAERLKGVDSTLKIQPAKLEDSAVYLCASSLGGSNTEAFFGQGTRLTVV.

This clonotype has a count of ten or more. The chain carries TRBV20-1 and TRBJ2-3; 14 bases match TRBD2. CDR3 size: 15 residues. V lost 8 bases to trimming and J lost 1 base; unmatched junction nucleotides: 5. Germline CDR1 reads DFQATT; CDR2 reads SNEGSKA (reference sequence). Here the CDR3 reads CSFGTSGGRTDTQYF. In DNA form, the CDR3 reads TGCAGTTTTGGGACTAGCGGGGGCCGCACAGATACGCAGTATTTT.

Ten or more counts support this clonotype. The rearrangement uses TRBV5-6 and TRBJ1-2, with D possibly being TRBD1 (6 bases). The CDR3 is 15 amino acids. Trimming shortened V by 0 bases and J by 8 bases, and 17 bases separated the two germline ends. Per germline, CDR1 SGHDT and CDR2 YYEEEE. CDR3 sequence reads: CASSLDAGAGDGYTF. Here the CDR3 DNA reads TGTGCCAGCAGCTTGGATGCAGGGGCAGGCGACGGCTACACCTTC.

Turning to this clonotype: Because the CDR3's place on the DNA is in doubt, the DNA is left out and the CDR3 is given as listed by TCRdb. This rearrangement joins TRBV7-3 to TRBJ2-2; the table's D call TRBD2 went unverified against the DNA. The CDR3 is 19 amino acids long, termini counted. Germline V lookup: CDR1 SGHTA, CDR2 FQGTGA. CDR3 in amino acids: CASSHRTTLDQRTPGSCFF.

The chain carries TRBV5-4 and TRBJ2-6; TRBD2 agrees at 8 bases. V gave up 9 bases and J gave up 0 bases; unmatched junction bases: 14. Looked up from germline, CDR1 is SGHNT and CDR2 is YYREEE (reference sequence). CDR3 length equals 18 residues. CDR3 protein: CAIPREGSSSSGANVLTF. CDR3 coding DNA: TGTGCCATCCCCCGGGAGGGCTCATCTAGCTCTGGGGCCAACGTCCTGACTTTC.

With regard to this clonotype: The conserved phenylalanine or tryptophan is not found at the CDR3 terminus, so this likely reflects a read error. The V call is TRBV11-1, the J call TRBJ2-1; D gene unclear. Germline-derived CDR1 and CDR2 are SGHAT and FQDESV (reference sequence). This CDR3 has 14 residues. V lost 4 bases and J lost 9, with 16 bases in between. CDR3 sequence: CASSSQSGILEQFL. The CDR3, as DNA: TGTGCCAGCAGCTCCCAGTCGGGCATTCTTGAGCAGTTCCTC.

The J gene is TRBJ2-7, the V gene TRBV9; possibly TRBD2 for D (6 bases). The V end lost 4 bases, the J end lost 4 bases, and 18 bases lay between the germline ends. The CDR3 loop spans 15 amino acids. CDR1 is SGDLS, CDR2 YYNGEE, per germline. The CDR3 is CASSSEDGGWYEQYF. The DNA for the CDR3 is TGTGCCAGCAGCTCAGAGGATGGGGGGTGGTACGAGCAGTACTTC.

This clonotype was counted a few times. The V and J genes are TRBV7-2 and TRBJ2-3; perhaps TRBD1 as D (5 bases). V was clipped by 6 bases and J by 2 bases, with 18 bases between them. This CDR3 contains 16 residues. Germline values: CDR1 SGHTA, CDR2 FQGNSA. The CDR3 region has the DNA TGTGCCAGCAGGTCCCAGGGTGCAGGCCTCACAGATACGCAGTATTTT. It yields the protein CASRSQGAGLTDTQYF.

This chain joins TRBV6-5 and TRBJ2-2; D ambiguous. The V end was cut by 2 bases, the J end by 6 bases, with 10 bases between. Germline V CDR1 and CDR2: MNHEY, SVGAGI. This CDR3 contains 14 residues. In DNA form, the CDR3 reads TGTGCCAGCAGTTACCCGGCCGGTTCCGGGGAGCTGTTTTTT. Residues: CASSYPAGSGELFF.

This clonotype was recorded a few times. This chain connects TRBV29-1 to TRBJ1-1, with TRBD1 identical over 8 bases. Germline trimming cut 1 base from V and 4 bases from J; bases unmatched to any gene: 2. The CDR3 sequence is 13 residues long. Germline V gives CDR1 SQVTM, CDR2 ANQGSEA. The CDR3 region is CSVEGTGSTEAFF. Written as DNA, the CDR3 is TGCAGCGTTGAAGGGACAGGGAGCACTGAAGCTTTCTTT.